The 14 T cell receptor beta chains given below trace back to one sample, sequenced in a study of cytomegalovirus exposure and HLA in healthy donors. The PCR made use of 60 Vbeta and 13 Jbeta primers. Sequencing was performed with immunoSEQ multiplex PCR; in TCRdb, only in-frame clones are kept and a portion is missing. The sample holds just under 70,000 clones, approximately 75% seen once. Sequencing used PBMCs. The receptors shown here come from a human donor in good health.

The genes are TRBV5-1 and TRBJ2-5, with 7 bases lining up with TRBD1. The CDR3 totals 14 residues. In germline, CDR1 is SGHRS, CDR2 YFSETQ. J lost 0 bases, V lost 3 bases, and 2 bases had no gene match. CDR3 residues: CASSWGQHQETQYF. The CDR3 nucleotides read TGCGCCAGCAGCTGGGGACAGCACCAAGAGACCCAGTACTTC.

The chain couples TRBV13 to TRBJ1-3; D is perhaps TRBD1 (5 bases). This CDR3 spans 16 amino acids. CDR1 is PRHDT and CDR2 is FYEKMQ in the germline V gene (reference sequence). V lost 5 bases and J 0 bases, leaving 14 bases between the germline ends. CDR3 in DNA: TGTGCCAGCAGCATCAGGGAACCCCTCTCTGGAAACACCATATATTTT. This gives the protein CASSIREPLSGNTIYF.

This clone showed up just a few times. V gene TRBV6-1 combines with J gene TRBJ1-5, with D perhaps matching TRBD1 (5 bases). Deletions cut 1 base from V and 5 bases from J, with 6 bases between. CDR1 and CDR2 from the germline V gene are MNHNS and SASEGT. The CDR3 runs 13 residues. The CDR3 sequence: CASSEEGYQPQHF. CDR3 bases: TGTGCCAGCAGTGAAGAGGGGTATCAGCCCCAGCATTTT.

V usage is TRBV7-2 and J usage is TRBJ1-1, with D unclear. This CDR3 region has 13 residues. From germline, CDR1 is SGHTA and CDR2 FQGNSA. The V and J ends lost 5 bases and 3 bases respectively, with 10 bases between them. The CDR3 protein is CASSRPGDTEAFF. CDR3 sequence (DNA): TGTGCCAGCAGCAGACCAGGCGACACTGAAGCTTTCTTT.

The chain links TRBV15 to TRBJ1-5, with 8 bases aligning to TRBD1. The CDR3 extends over 18 amino acids. Germline assignment: CDR1 LNHNV and CDR2 YYDKDF (reference sequence). V shed 1 base and J 0 bases; nucleotides not matched to a gene: 8. CDR3: CATSRVAGGRDSNQPQHF. The CDR3 bases are TGTGCCACCAGCAGAGTGGCAGGGGGCCGGGATAGCAATCAGCCCCAGCATTTT.

The chain uses TRBV19 and TRBJ1-6; D possibly corresponds to TRBD1 (5 bases). The V end was cut by 3 bases, the J end by 6 bases, with 9 bases between. The germline V gene has CDR1 LNHDA and CDR2 SQIVND (reference sequence). This CDR3 comprises 14 residues. CDR3 coding DNA: TGTGCCAGTAGTATTCAGGGAGGTAATTCACCCCTCCACTTT. This translates into CASSIQGGNSPLHF.

This chain joins TRBV7-8 and TRBJ2-2, with TRBD1 identical over 9 bases. V gave up 5 bases and J gave up 0 bases; unmatched junction bases: 10. The germline V gene encodes CDR1 SGHVS and CDR2 FQNEAQ. This CDR3 comprises 18 residues. The CDR3 reads CASSPQARTGANTGELFF. The CDR3 DNA reads as TGTGCCAGCAGCCCGCAAGCTCGGACAGGGGCGAACACCGGGGAGCTGTTTTTT. Looking up the rest from reference TRBV7-8 and TRBJ2-2 gives the full variable domain: GAGVSQSPRYKVAKRGQDVALRCDPISGHVSLFWYQQALGQGPEFLTYFQNEAQLDKSGLPSDRFFAERPEGSVSTLKIQRTQQEDSAVYLCASSPQARTGANTGELFFGEGSRLTVL.

As for this clone: A read error may account for a junction end that differs from germline. The gene calls are TRBV5-3 and TRBJ1-2; the D gene is possibly TRBD1 (5 bases). TRBV5-3 is labeled an ORF, and its function is uncertain. This CDR3 spans 13 amino acids. The CDR3 sequence: CARSLRRGYGYPF. CDR3 nucleotide sequence: TGTGCCAGAAGCTTGCGTAGGGGTTATGGCTACCCCTTC.

The chain combines TRBV6-6 with TRBJ1-5; 8 bases align to TRBD1. V lost 4 bases, J lost 6 bases, and 2 bases stayed unmatched. The CDR3 length is 13 residues. In germline, CDR1 is MNHNY, CDR2 SVGAGI (reference sequence). The CDR3 region is CASSSQGAQPQHF. Written as DNA, the CDR3 is TGTGCCAGCAGTTCTCAGGGGGCTCAGCCCCAGCATTTT.

Concerning this clone itself: Sequence at one end of the junction differs from germline and may be a read error. This rearrangement joins TRBV5-1 to TRBJ1-2, with D perhaps matching TRBD1 (6 bases). The CDR3 is 16 residues long. CDR1 is SGHRS and CDR2 is YFSETQ in the germline V gene. CDR3 sequence (DNA): TGCGCCAGCAGCTTGGGGAGGGGGGGCGATGACTATGGCTACCCCTTC. Protein sequence: CASSLGRGGDDYGYPF.

V is TRBV27 and J is TRBJ1-2; tentative D call: TRBD1 (6 bases). Germline CDR1 is MNHEY and CDR2 is SMNVEV (reference sequence). The CDR3 extends over 16 amino acids. V was pared by 6 bases and J by 4 bases, with 21 bases between. The CDR3 sequence is CASRGAGVDRPYGYTF. In DNA form, the CDR3 reads TGTGCCAGCAGAGGGGCAGGGGTGGATCGACCCTATGGCTACACCTTC.

The chain carries TRBV18 and TRBJ1-4; D perhaps matches TRBD1 (6 bases). Trimming shortened V by 0 bases and J by 4 bases, and 9 bases separated the two germline ends. Germline V gene sequence: CDR1 KGHSH, CDR2 LQKENI. The CDR3 contains 15 residues. This chain's CDR3 is CASSPPGTFNEKLFF. The CDR3 DNA sequence: TGTGCCAGCTCACCACCGGGGACATTTAATGAAAAACTGTTTTTT.

The genes are TRBV27 and TRBJ2-3, with 10 nucleotides matching TRBD2. Trimming at V came to 6 bases and at J to 6 bases, leaving 12 bases not matched to a gene. Germline V gene sequence: CDR1 MNHEY, CDR2 SMNVEV (reference sequence). CDR3 length: 16 amino acids. The DNA of the CDR3 is TGTGCCAGCAGAGGTAGCGGGGGGCTCACAGGGGATACGCAGTATTTT. Amino acid sequence: CASRGSGGLTGDTQYF.

The chain has TRBV5-8 and TRBJ2-1; 9 nucleotides match TRBD1. J was trimmed by 4 bases and V by 0 bases; bases with no gene match: 2. Germline V lookup: CDR1 SGHTS, CDR2 YDEGEE. The CDR3 totals 15 residues. The CDR3 coding sequence is TGTGCCAGCAGCTTGGAACAGGGGGCGTACAATGAGCAGTTCTTC. This translates into CASSLEQGAYNEQFF.